The present TCR beta chain was sequenced within a study of cytomegalovirus exposure and HLA in healthy donors. The PCR made use of 60 Vbeta and 13 Jbeta primers. Using immunoSEQ multiplex PCR, the repertoire was profiled, and TCRdb retains in-frame clones only, with some absent. Of fewer than 200,000 clones listed, about 85% are singletons. Study observations and caveats: Among TCR beta chains, those listed as cytomegalovirus-associated numbered about 150.

This clone was seen a few times. Antigen specificity is unknown. The CDR3 contains 13 residues. Germline values: CDR1 SGHKS, CDR2 YYEKEE (reference sequence). V lost 4 bases to trimming and J lost 1 base, with 8 bases between them. This clonotype was sampled from a woman between 50 and 59 years old in good health and CMV-seropositive. The sample comprised PBMCs. The rearrangement links TRBV5-5 to TRBJ1-1; D gene ambiguous. The CDR3 here is CASSLLQNTEAFF. As DNA, the CDR3 is TGTGCCAGCAGCCTACTCCAGAACACTGAAGCTTTCTTT.